The clone carrying this T cell receptor beta chain was seen only a few times. As yet, its antigen is unknown. One entry per CDR3 protein results from TCRdb running MiXCR on the reads. The sample lists about 890,000 distinct CDR3 sequences; about a third were seen once. This specimen belongs to a study of T cell repertoires in cytomegalovirus infection. Study context: HLA-B-restricted CMV epitopes that are well studied, plus recently identified HLA-C-restricted ones, were used by the study. Through public TCR beta signatures, both CMV infection and matching HLA type were indicated.

Broader study findings: Cumulated frequencies of public TCR beta families served to identify carriers of CMV plus the relevant HLA. HLA-C-restricted CMV-specific TCR beta clonotypes were dominant in the ex vivo response.

The germline V gene encodes CDR1 SGHVS and CDR2 FNYEAQ. The V gene lost 1 base and the J gene lost 6 bases, with 11 bases spanning the gap. This CDR3 spans 14 amino acids. V gene TRBV7-6 combines with J gene TRBJ2-3; D gene uncertain. The TCR comes from a human donor in good health (CMV status not recorded). Some clones in this sample may be carry-over from other donors' samples. This specimen was cultured CD8+ T cells from PBMCs, taken from culture after CMV antigen stimulation. The CDR3 nucleotides read TGTGCCAGCAGCTTAGTTTCCGATCGGGATACGCAGTATTTT. The encoded protein is CASSLVSDRDTQYF.